This TCR beta chain was captured by sequencing in a study of T cell responses to AZD1222 COVID-19 vaccine. As regards this clone: As yet, its antigen is unknown.

Trimming shortened V by 10 bases and J by 2 bases, and 12 bases separated the two germline ends. Germline CDR1 is MNHEY and CDR2 is SVGAGI. This CDR3 is 13 amino acids long. Study-wide results and caveats: The repertoires were collected only after the peak T cell response.

TCRdb keeps only in-frame clones here, not all; method: immunoSEQ multiplex PCR. The table has about 120,000 clones, just over 90% seen once. Second-dose timings of about 4 or about 12 weeks were pooled. This clonotype was obtained from an adult who received the AZD1222 COVID-19 vaccine. Sequenced here: peripheral blood, sampled 28 days after the second AZD1222 dose. This chain uses TRBV6-5 with TRBJ1-5; no clear D gene. The CDR3: CATLGGGNQPQHF. CDR3 sequence (DNA): TGTGCCACCTTGGGCGGCGGCAATCAGCCCCAGCATTTT.